The present T cell receptor (beta chain) was sequenced within a study of PD-1 blockade in mismatch repair-deficient tumors. Produced via immunoSEQ multiplex PCR; TCRdb's table is partial and in-frame only. Of 85,000 to 130,000 clones detected, under 90% appear once; the ten largest clones hold roughly 6.3%. This clone was counted once. The length of the CDR3 is 17 residues. V was shortened by 2 bases and J by 0 bases, with 17 bases between the two germline ends. Per germline, CDR1 ENHRY and CDR2 SYGVKD. This chain joins TRBV10-3 and TRBJ2-7; D may correspond to TRBD1 or TRBD2 (5 bases each). Sample: peripheral blood, taken 36 weeks after starting pembrolizumab. This clonotype originated in an adult with mismatch repair-deficient cancer. The CDR3 region is CAISENRWGLSSYEQYF. CDR3 nucleotides: TGTGCCATCAGTGAGAATAGGTGGGGGTTAAGCTCCTACGAGCAGTACTTC.